These T cell receptor beta chains were read from a single sample in a study of patients and donors after allogeneic stem cell transplantation. MiXCR, run by TCRdb on the RT-PCR reads, gives a single entry per CDR3 protein. The sample has 70,000 to 75,000 distinct CDR3 sequences, about 25% seen once. What was sequenced was blood, either unsorted or a sorted T cell fraction (not recorded which). The receptors stem from a human donor who was either an allogeneic HSCT recipient or a stem cell or donor lymphocyte infusion donor (not recorded which). It is not recorded whose cells these are; they may come from a transplant donor. CDR3s include the opening cysteine and the closing phenylalanine or tryptophan. A D gene is named only where the DNA matches it firmly. The size entry is marked missing in some rows and otherwise reads once, few, many or a size class.

V: TRBV5-1
D: -
size: -
J: TRBJ1-1
length: 14
CDR3: CASSLGGLNTEAFF

V: TRBV4-1
D: -
size: -
J: TRBJ1-1
length: 13
CDR3: CASSQEVETEAFF

V: TRBV29-1
D: -
size: -
J: TRBJ1-2
length: 14
CDR3: CSARTRGAEYGYTF

V: TRBV3-1
D: -
size: -
J: TRBJ1-2
length: 18
CDR3: CASSQDFMWQGTNYDYTF

V: TRBV5-1
D: -
size: -
J: TRBJ1-1
length: 14
CDR3: CASRSQGFNTEAFF

V: TRBV7-9
D: -
size: few
J: TRBJ1-1
length: 13
CDR3: CASSPGENTEAFF

V: TRBV14
D: -
size: -
J: TRBJ2-3
length: 12
CDR3: CASSRTPWPQYF

V: TRBV7-2
D: -
size: few
J: TRBJ1-2
length: 14
CDR3: CASSLPRTNYGYTF

V: TRBV6-2/TRBV6-3
D: TRBD1
size: -
J: TRBJ1-5
length: 16
CDR3: CASRRPGQGNNQPQHF

V: TRBV5-1
D: -
size: many
J: TRBJ1-5
length: 15
CDR3: CASSFTGLSNQPQHF

V: TRBV20-1
D: -
size: few
J: TRBJ2-3
length: 13
CDR3: CSVKLPGTDTQYF

V: TRBV7-3
D: TRBD1
size: -
J: TRBJ2-5
length: 15
CDR3: CASSSKGQGQETQYF

V: TRBV6-5
D: TRBD1
size: few
J: TRBJ1-2
length: 13
CDR3: CASSPRQGLGYTF

V: TRBV20-1
D: TRBD1
size: few
J: TRBJ1-1
length: 13
CDR3: CSAPPGQGVVAFF

V: TRBV12-3/TRBV12-4
D: -
size: -
J: TRBJ2-5
length: 12
CDR3: CASSLRVETQYF

V: TRBV5-1
D: -
size: -
J: TRBJ2-7
length: 12
CDR3: CASSPGRYEQYF

V: TRBV12-3/TRBV12-4
D: -
size: -
J: TRBJ2-5
length: 14
CDR3: CASSLIFGEETQYF

V: TRBV5-1
D: -
size: -
J: TRBJ1-1
length: 14
CDR3: CASSSRVWDTEAFF

V: TRBV5-1
D: -
size: few
J: TRBJ2-2
length: 16
CDR3: CASSLAVTGDTGELFF

V: TRBV6-6
D: -
size: -
J: TRBJ2-7
length: 15
CDR3: CASRSGTPHPYEQYF

V: TRBV11-2
D: TRBD1
size: -
J: TRBJ2-1
length: 15
CDR3: CASSFWTGDGNEQFF

V: TRBV6-6
D: -
size: -
J: TRBJ2-3
length: 14
CDR3: CASGKAGEEGTQYF

V: TRBV9
D: -
size: few
J: TRBJ2-3
length: 13
CDR3: CASSPWQSDTQYF

V: TRBV7-9
D: -
size: -
J: TRBJ1-6
length: 14
CDR3: CASSYEILGSPLHF

V: TRBV6-2/TRBV6-3
D: -
size: -
J: TRBJ2-1
length: 11
CDR3: CASSPYDEQFF

V: TRBV28
D: -
size: -
J: TRBJ2-5
length: 15
CDR3: CASSLLGGPQETQYF

V: TRBV29-1
D: -
size: few
J: TRBJ1-1
length: 13
CDR3: CSVEVQGGTEAFF

V: TRBV5-6
D: -
size: -
J: TRBJ2-2
length: 16
CDR3: CASSLSSRDLTGELFF

V: TRBV4-2
D: -
size: -
J: TRBJ2-7
length: 14
CDR3: CASRPGPLLNEQYF

V: TRBV29-1
D: -
size: few
J: TRBJ1-2
length: 11
CDR3: CSVARGGGYTF

V: TRBV6-4
D: TRBD1
size: many
J: TRBJ1-1
length: 15
CDR3: CASSVPGQRNTEAFF

V: TRBV4-3
D: -
size: -
J: TRBJ2-5
length: 16
CDR3: CASSQGQRETQETQYF

V: TRBV5-1
D: TRBD1
size: -
J: TRBJ1-4
length: 16
CDR3: CASSLISAGGSEKLFF

V: TRBV12-3/TRBV12-4
D: TRBD1
size: -
J: TRBJ1-5
length: 17
CDR3: CASSFYPIQGGNQPQHF

V: TRBV5-1
D: -
size: medium-sized
J: TRBJ1-1
length: 13
CDR3: CASSLVGDTEAFF

V: TRBV2
D: -
size: -
J: TRBJ1-1
length: 12
CDR3: CARVTVLTEAFF

V: TRBV20-1
D: TRBD1
size: -
J: TRBJ2-1
length: 15
CDR3: CSTRTGTGSLNEQFF

V: TRBV2
D: -
size: -
J: TRBJ1-5
length: 14
CDR3: CASSDSGVRQPQHF

V: TRBV4-1
D: TRBD1
size: many
J: TRBJ1-4
length: 15
CDR3: CASSARQGGWEKLFF

V: TRBV27
D: -
size: -
J: TRBJ1-2
length: 13
CDR3: CASSFLLGYGYTF

V: TRBV20-1
D: -
size: few
J: TRBJ1-2
length: 12
CDR3: CSAGGFVYGYTF

V: TRBV19
D: TRBD1
size: few
J: TRBJ1-5
length: 16
CDR3: CASSIYEDRGDQPQHF

V: TRBV7-9
D: -
size: many
J: TRBJ1-1
length: 13
CDR3: CASSLATHSEAFF

V: TRBV20-1
D: -
size: few
J: TRBJ1-3
length: 14
CDR3: CSARDLSLRHTIYF

V: TRBV4-3
D: -
size: -
J: TRBJ2-1
length: 13
CDR3: CASSQARYNEQFF

V: TRBV12-3/TRBV12-4
D: -
size: -
J: TRBJ2-2
length: 15
CDR3: CASSLVHFNTGELFF

V: TRBV9
D: TRBD1
size: -
J: TRBJ1-6
length: 15
CDR3: CASSVEDRDNSPLHF

V: TRBV4-3
D: TRBD2
size: few
J: TRBJ2-2
length: 15
CDR3: CASQLALSNTGELFF

V: TRBV5-1
D: TRBD1
size: few
J: TRBJ1-2
length: 17
CDR3: CASSLWTGGDSNYGYTF

V: TRBV12-3/TRBV12-4
D: -
size: many
J: TRBJ1-2
length: 11
CDR3: CASSFLGGYTF